Sequencing of this T cell receptor beta chain was carried out in a study of T cell repertoires in aging, cancer and after chemotherapy (dated by TCRdb to between 2018 and 2020). Broadly, across the study: Donors were distributed across six age groups ranging from 30 or younger to 70 or older, with at least three individuals included per group. Some 9 million TCR reads were contained in the full dataset. The cohort comprised some 220 cancer patients, 94 with hematological and fewer than 140 with solid cancers, plus 95 healthy donors as a reference group. Peripheral blood TCR beta repertoires from healthy donors and cancer patients were profiled to examine immunoaging and T cell reconstitution after chemotherapy. Healthy donor control TCR repertoires were recorded over several months to years and showed clear clonal overlap across re-sampling. Overall results and qualifications from the work: Median generation probability increased over the chemotherapy interval in both cancer cohorts, suggesting repertoire reconstitution through rebound thymic output. In healthy donors, the decline in TCR diversity with age was mainly explained by loss of richness, whereas in cancer patients loss of evenness was also found to contribute. Compared with age-matched healthy donors, untreated patients with hematological or solid cancers had significantly lower TCR diversity and higher clonality in blood. It was noted by the authors that conclusions about immunological memory after chemotherapy cannot be drawn from the repertoire data.

Concerning this clonotype: It has no known antigen specificity. No per-base quality is available; no much larger clone lies one base away.

V gives up 3 bases and J gives up 4 bases, and the segment between their germline ends measures 3 bases. Measured from the cysteine to the phenylalanine, the CDR3 is 10 residues long. Only CDR3 DNA is held: 30 bases, read in frame from base 1. The germline V gene (reference sequence) supplies CDR1 DFQATT and CDR2 SNEGSKA. Genomic DNA extracted from peripheral blood, rather than sorted cells or RNA, was used as the source for amplification of TCR beta rearrangements. Rearranged TRB sequences spanning V, D and J segments were amplified by multiplex touch-down PCR using a mixed TRB-A/B primer pool. Illumina adapters and sample indices were added to the amplicons in two consecutive PCR reactions performed with Phusion HS II polymerase. Amplicons were gel-purified with the NucleoSpin Gel and PCR Clean-up kit, then checked with Qubit and an Agilent 2100 Bioanalyzer. The libraries were sequenced on an Illumina MiSeq with 600-cycle, single-indexed, paired-end runs. As for how the authors treated the data: MiXCR versions 2.12 and 3.0.5 were used to process TRB sequences. Each unique CDR3 nucleotide sequence was counted as one clone, and only productive sequences with at least two reads were retained. Shannon diversity, evenness, clonality (one minus evenness), and alpha-parameterized diversity profiles from alpha 0 to 5 were included as repertoire metrics. The IGoR algorithm was used to calculate generation probabilities for clones in the paired samples taken before and after chemotherapy. Using fastp at Q25 and MiXCR, TCRdb reprocessed the public reads and kept productive beta chains. Each entry merges the rows of one CDR3 protein and shows their most common DNA and genes. None of the V and J calls come from the authors' own analysis; TCRdb made them. The sample table holds 7,000 to 9,500 distinct CDR3 sequences, of which about a third were seen once. The ten largest make up roughly 3.5% of the sample.

The sample taken for sequencing was blood. The V gene is TRBV20-1 and the J gene is TRBJ1-2, with no confidently assigned D gene. The origin of this receptor is a human donor in good health. The nucleotide sequence is given as TGCAGTGCTAGGTCCTATGGCTACACCTTC. Its translation is CSARSYGYTF.